This is a list of T cell receptor beta chains from one sample in a study of blood T cells in healthy people across ages. TCRdb re-analysed the 5' RACE reads in MiXCR, keeping a single row per CDR3 protein. The sample holds more than 1.4 million distinct CDR3 sequences, 42% seen once. The sequencing sample was made of blood. The source of these receptors is a woman aged 18-30 years in good health. The CDR3 runs from the conserved cysteine through the conserved F or W. D genes are given only for firm matches. Some rows have no size entry. The others give once, few or many, or a class for an expanded clone.

>TRBJ2-3|TRBD2|few|TRBV2
TGTGCCAGCAGTGACAGGGCGGGAGGGTACGATACGCAGTATTTT
CASSDRAGGYDTQYF
>TRBJ1-1|-|-|TRBV2
TGTGCCAGCACTGCCCTGGAGGGGCAGGACACTGAAGCTTTCTTT
CASTALEGQDTEAFF
>TRBJ2-7|TRBD2|-|TRBV27
TGTGCCAGCAGCCAAGCGGGGTCGGGAGAGCAGTACTTC
CASSQAGSGEQYF
>TRBJ2-7|TRBD1|few|TRBV4-1
TGCGCCAGCAGTTTCGACAGGGGGATGACCTACGAGCAGTACTTC
CASSFDRGMTYEQYF
>TRBJ2-7|TRBD2|few|TRBV29-1
TGCAGCGCCTCGCTGACTAGCGGAAAGTACGAGCAGTACTTC
CSASLTSGKYEQYF
>TRBJ2-2|-|-|TRBV24-1
TGTGCCACCTCCGGCGGAGGGACGAACACCGGGGAGCTGTTTTTT
CATSGGGTNTGELFF
>TRBJ2-7|-|few|TRBV4-1
TGCGCCAGCAGCCACAGGGAACAGGGACCCTACGAGCAGTACTTC
CASSHREQGPYEQYF
>TRBJ1-2|-|many|TRBV27
TGTGCCTCGGGGGGGCCCATTGGCTATGGCTACACCTTC
CASGGPIGYGYTF
>TRBJ2-7|-|once|TRBV20-1
TGCAGTGCATATAGCCCCCAGGGGTCCCACGAGCAGTACTTC
CSAYSPQGSHEQYF
>TRBJ2-6|TRBD1|-|TRBV7-2
TGTGCCAGCAGCTTAAAGGTTAGGGACAGCTCTGGGGCCAACGTCCTGACTTTC
CASSLKVRDSSGANVLTF
>TRBJ2-5|TRBD2|-|TRBV4-1
TGCGCCAGCAGCCCAGGGAGGGCCAAGAATCTACGGCAGACCCAGTACTTC
CASSPGRAKNLRQTQYF
>TRBJ2-3|-|-|TRBV5-1
TGCGCCAGCAGCTTGGAGCCACTTAGGGGCACAGATACGCAGTATTTT
CASSLEPLRGTDTQYF
>TRBJ2-3|-|-|TRBV21-1
TGTGCCAGCAGCAAAGAGTCAGCTAGCGGGGGTTGGACAGATACGCAGTATTTT
CASSKESASGGWTDTQYF
>TRBJ2-7|-|-|TRBV7-9
TGTGCCAGCAGCTTAGAAAATAGTTACGAGCAGTACTTC
CASSLENSYEQYF